This T cell receptor (beta chain) emerged from a study of tumor and adjacent non-tumor tissue in lung cancer. Study-wide background: Patients comprised 12 adenocarcinoma, 2 squamous cell carcinoma and 1 small cell lung cancer. The patients, about nine men and about 5 women, were about 31 to 85 with stage I to III disease. On average, productive TCRbeta reads reached 4 million to 5 million per sample.

The library came from three nested PCR rounds adapted from ARM-PCR protocols. A single record per CDR3 protein comes from TCRdb applying MiXCR to the multiplex PCR reads. The repertoire holds over 130,000 distinct CDR3 sequences, with around 66% as singletons. This CDR3 is built from 13 residues. CDR1 and CDR2 from the germline V gene are SGHAT and FQDESV (reference sequence). V was shortened by 8 bases and J by 5 bases, with 15 bases between the two germline ends. The template was RNA from unsorted bulk tissue. Chemotherapy-naive patients with new lung cancer underwent thoracic surgery in China, August–late 2014.

The source is a man aged 55 to 70 with small cell lung cancer. The chain employs TRBV11-1 and TRBJ2-5; D unresolved. The sequenced sample was lung tumor tissue. The DNA for the CDR3 is TGTGCCAGCTGCTCACGATTGGGGGAGACCCAGTACTTC. This gives the protein CASCSRLGETQYF.